This is a list of T cell receptor beta chains from one sample in a study of Ad26.COV2.S vaccination and SARS-CoV-2 variants. The protocol was immunoSEQ multiplex PCR, while the TCRdb copy is restricted to in-frame clones and leaves out a portion. This table has over 400,000 clones, around 91% appearing once. The sample here was peripheral blood, taken in a trial of Ad26.COV2.S vaccine versus placebo. Receptor source: a person between 18 and 59 years old who received the Ad26.COV2.S COVID-19 vaccine or a placebo. The CDR3 runs from the conserved cysteine through the conserved F or W. A D gene is named only where the DNA matches it firmly. Part of the rows lack a size; the others show once, few, many or a class for expanded clones.

TGTGCCAGCAGCTTAGCTTCCACCGCGGGAGCCTACAATGAGCAGTTCTTC,CASSLASTAGAYNEQFF,TRBV7-2,TRBD2,TRBJ2-1,-
TGTGCCACCAGTGACCCGGGACTTCCTACCCCCGGGGAGCTGTTTTTT,CATSDPGLPTPGELFF,TRBV24-1,-,TRBJ2-2,-
TGTGCCACCAGCAGAGGAGCGGCCAGTCGCTGGATGGAGTACAATGAGCAGTTCTTC,CATSRGAASRWMEYNEQFF,TRBV15,-,TRBJ2-1,-
TGTGCCAGCAGTACCGGGGCCCAAGAGACCCAGTACTTC,CASSTGAQETQYF,TRBV28,-,TRBJ2-5,-
TGTGCCACCAGTGATGCTGGCCAAGAGACCCAGTACTTC,CATSDAGQETQYF,TRBV24-1,-,TRBJ2-5,once
TGTGCCAGCAGCTTGGGGACTAGCGGGGATGAGCAGTTCTTC,CASSLGTSGDEQFF,TRBV5-6,TRBD2,TRBJ2-1,once
TGTGCCTGGAGAGGGGACATCGACTATGGCTACACCTTC,CAWRGDIDYGYTF,TRBV30,-,TRBJ1-2,-
TGTGCCACCAGTGACCAGGACAGGGGATCAGATACGCAGTATTTT,CATSDQDRGSDTQYF,TRBV24-1,TRBD1,TRBJ2-3,-
TGTGCCAGCAGCTTCCGGGGGTCTGCCTACGAGCAGTACTTT,CASSFRGSAYEQYF,TRBV7-2,-,TRBJ2-7,once
TGCGCCAGCAGCTTGGCTAAACAGGGAGATACGCAGTATTTT,CASSLAKQGDTQYF,TRBV5-1,-,TRBJ2-3,-
TGTGCCAGCAGTCTTACTCTAGAGACCCAGTACTTC,CASSLTLETQYF,TRBV12-3/TRBV12-4,-,TRBJ2-5,-
TGTGCCAGCAGCCCTGGGACTTACAATGAGCAGTTCTTC,CASSPGTYNEQFF,TRBV7-2,-,TRBJ2-1,-
TGTGCCACTAGGACAGGGGGCGACCCGAATGAAAAACTGTTTTTT,CATRTGGDPNEKLFF,TRBV10-3,TRBD1,TRBJ1-4,-
TGTGCCAGCAGCCCAGCCGGAGGAGCGAATGAAAAACTGTTTTTT,CASSPAGGANEKLFF,TRBV7-2,-,TRBJ1-4,-
TGTGCCAGCAGCCAAGTCAGCGGCTCCTACGAGCAGTACTTC,CASSQVSGSYEQYF,TRBV3-1/TRBV3-2,-,TRBJ2-7,-
TGTGCCAGCAGCTTAGAGGCGGTGAACTCTGGAAACACCATATATTTT,CASSLEAVNSGNTIYF,TRBV7-2,-,TRBJ1-3,-
TGTGCCAGCAGTAGACCGGCAGCGGCGCACGAGCAGTACTTC,CASSRPAAAHEQYF,TRBV28,-,TRBJ2-7,-
TGTGCCAGCAGCCCAGGGACCGGGGCCAACGTCCTGACTTTC,CASSPGTGANVLTF,TRBV27,-,TRBJ2-6,-
TGCGCCAGCAGCCTCGGGACAGGGGCTCAACACGAGCAGTACTTC,CASSLGTGAQHEQYF,TRBV5-1,TRBD1,TRBJ2-7,-
TGTGCCTGGCAGAGCTCCTATAATTCACCCCTCCACTTT,CAWQSSYNSPLHF,TRBV30,-,TRBJ1-6,-
TGTGCCAGCATAGGGAATTCCTACGAGCAGTACTTC,CASIGNSYEQYF,TRBV28,-,TRBJ2-7,few
TGTGCCAGCAGGGACAGTTATAATTCACCCCTCCACTTT,CASRDSYNSPLHF,TRBV12-3/TRBV12-4,-,TRBJ1-6,-
TGTGCCAGCAGCCACCGTCGGGCTAGCGGGAACAATGAGCAGTTCTTC,CASSHRRASGNNEQFF,TRBV7-2,TRBD2,TRBJ2-1,once
TGTGCCAGCAGTGAGACGGAAAACTATGGCTACACCTTC,CASSETENYGYTF,TRBV25-1,-,TRBJ1-2,-
TGTGCCAGCAGCTTCCGGAATTCACCCCTCCACTTT,CASSFRNSPLHF,TRBV5-6,-,TRBJ1-6,-
TGCAGCGTTGTCAGGAGTGACTACGAGCAGTACTTC,CSVVRSDYEQYF,TRBV29-1,-,TRBJ2-7,-
TGTGCCAGCACCCCGGACGGTACATACTATGGCTACACCTTC,CASTPDGTYYGYTF,TRBV7-2,-,TRBJ1-2,-
TGCGCCAGCAGCCTCCAGACCACCCCGGGCGAGACCCAGTACTTC,CASSLQTTPGETQYF,TRBV4-3,-,TRBJ2-5,-